These 32 T cell receptor beta chains share one sample of origin, sequenced in a study of identical twins. TCRdb redid the calling of the 5' RACE reads with MiXCR, one entry per CDR3 protein. The repertoire has approximately 550,000 distinct CDR3 sequences, 20% to 25% of them found once; the top ten carry 0.48%. The same sample was also studied in work on yellow fever vaccine responses in identical twins.

Sequences were obtained from CD4+ T cells sorted from blood. The receptors were gathered from a woman aged 18 to 35 in good health.

This clonotype was seen a handful of times. The chain is built from TRBV9 and TRBJ2-1, with TRBD2 as a possible D gene (6 bases). Between the trimmed V and J ends, which lost 1 base and 5 bases, there was a span of 13 bases. The CDR3 loop spans 15 amino acids. Germline V gene sequence: CDR1 SGDLS, CDR2 YYNGEE. The CDR3 DNA sequence: TGTGCCAGCAGCGTAAGTGGCGGGGTAAACAATGAGCAGTTCTTC. It codes for CASSVSGGVNNEQFF. Looking up the rest from reference TRBV9 and TRBJ2-1 gives the full variable domain: DSGVTQTPKHLITATGQRVTLRCSPRSGDLSVYWYQQSLDQGLQFLIQYYNGEERAKGNILERFSAQQFPDLHSELNLSSLELGDSALYFCASSVSGGVNNEQFFGPGTRLTVL.

This clonotype showed up just a few times. This chain connects TRBV13 to TRBJ2-2, with a weak D call TRBD2 (6 bases). This CDR3 has 14 residues. From germline, CDR1 is PRHDT and CDR2 FYEKMQ (reference sequence). The ends were cut back, 2 bases at V and 6 bases at J, with 10 bases in the middle. The CDR3 nucleotides read TGTGCCAGCAGCTTACGGACTATCGCCGGGGAGCTGTTTTTT. This encodes CASSLRTIAGELFF.

The sample holds a few counts of this clonotype. The V and J genes are TRBV20-1 and TRBJ2-2, with D unclear. V was shortened by 1 base and J by 3 bases, with 15 bases between the two germline ends. The CDR3 has 16 residues. In germline, CDR1 is DFQATT, CDR2 SNEGSKA (reference sequence). CDR3 loop: CSARAELSGHTGELFF. CDR3 in DNA: TGCAGTGCTAGAGCCGAGCTCTCCGGGCACACCGGGGAGCTGTTTTTT.

The CDR3 DNA reads as TGTGCCAGCACTCCAGGGGCAGATACGCAGTATTTT. This encodes CASTPGADTQYF. The rearrangement links TRBV12-3 or TRBV12-4 to TRBJ2-3; the D gene is possibly TRBD1 (6 bases). V dropped 7 bases and J dropped 4 bases, with 9 bases sitting between them. CDR3 length: 12 amino acids.

The rearrangement uses TRBV9 and TRBJ2-2; no definite D call. The germline V and J ends were trimmed by 4 bases and 0 bases, with 16 bases remaining between them. Germline values: CDR1 SGDLS, CDR2 YYNGEE. The CDR3 is made up of 17 amino acids. The CDR3 DNA reads TGTGCCAGCAGCCCGAGGCCCATTCTGGCGAACACCGGGGAGCTGTTTTTT. Its translation is CASSPRPILANTGELFF.

The rearrangement joins TRBV5-6 to TRBJ2-3, with TRBD1 matching over 8 bases. Germline trimming cut 4 bases from V and 2 bases from J; bases unmatched to any gene: 9. Germline lookup yields CDR1 SGHDT and CDR2 YYEEEE. The CDR3 covers 16 residues. Written as DNA, the CDR3 is TGTGCCAGCAGCCCCCCCCGACAGGGGATCACAGATACGCAGTATTTT. Its protein is CASSPPRQGITDTQYF. Filled out from reference TRBV5-6 and TRBJ2-3, the complete variable domain reads DAGVTQSPTHLIKTRGQQVTLRCSPKSGHDTVSWYQQALGQGPQFIFQYYEEEERQRGNFPDRFSGHQFPNYSSELNVNALLLGDSALYLCASSPPRQGITDTQYFGPGTRLTVL.

J is TRBJ1-2 and V is TRBV7-9; 11 nucleotides line up with TRBD1. This CDR3 has 14 residues. Germline V gene data show CDR1 as SEHNR and CDR2 as FQNEAQ (reference sequence). The trim removed 6 bases at V and 6 bases at J, leaving 6 bases unmatched. CDR3 DNA sequence: TGTGCCAGCAGTGACGGACAGGGGGCGGATGGCTACACCTTC. Protein: CASSDGQGADGYTF.

The chain uses TRBV11-2 and TRBJ2-2; D is unclear. There are 13 residues in the CDR3. Trimming pared 6 bases from V and 0 bases from J, leaving 5 bases between. From germline, CDR1 is SGHAT and CDR2 FQNNGV. This chain's CDR3 is CASRISNTGELFF. The DNA for the CDR3 is TGTGCCAGCAGAATATCGAACACCGGGGAGCTGTTTTTT.

The chain joins TRBV5-6 to TRBJ2-1; no firm D call. Germline CDR1 reads SGHDT; CDR2 reads YYEEEE. The CDR3 covers 13 residues. With 1 base removed from V and 5 bases from J, the gap between germline ends came to 7 bases. Written as DNA, the CDR3 is TGTGCCAGCAGCTTGATCCTCAACAATGAGCAGTTCTTC. It codes for CASSLILNNEQFF. Drawing the rest from reference TRBV5-6 and TRBJ2-1, the complete variable domain is DAGVTQSPTHLIKTRGQQVTLRCSPKSGHDTVSWYQQALGQGPQFIFQYYEEEERQRGNFPDRFSGHQFPNYSSELNVNALLLGDSALYLCASSLILNNEQFFGPGTRLTVL.

V is TRBV5-1 and J is TRBJ2-1, with TRBD1 matching over 7 bases. The CDR3 loop spans 14 amino acids. Trimming cost V 0 bases and J 7 bases; bases outside gene matches: 4. The germline CDR1 and CDR2 sequences are SGHRS and YFSETQ. The CDR3 coding sequence is TGCGCCAGCAGCTTGGGGGGACAGCCTAATGAGCAGTTCTTC. Translated, it gives CASSLGGQPNEQFF.

The V call is TRBV6-6, the J call TRBJ1-4; D is undetermined. The CDR3 contains 11 residues. From germline, CDR1 is MNHNY and CDR2 SVGAGI (reference sequence). The ends were cut back, 7 bases at V and 4 bases at J, with 4 bases in the middle. The CDR3 region is CASNNNEKLFF. The CDR3 DNA reads as TGTGCCAGCAATAATAATGAAAAACTGTTTTTT.

This clonotype was counted a few times. The chain links TRBV4-1 to TRBJ2-7; 12 nucleotides agree with TRBD2. The J segment lost 6 bases and the V segment lost 4 bases, leaving 7 bases of the junction unmatched. The CDR3 is 15 amino acids. CDR1 is MGHRA, CDR2 YSYEKL, per germline. As DNA, the CDR3 is TGCGCCAGCAGCCGGACTAGCGGGGATAGGCGCGAGCAGTACGTC. Its translation: CASSRTSGDRREQYV.

The CDR3 DNA reads TGTGCCAGCACGTGGAGCAATCAGCCCCAGCATTTT. It codes for CASTWSNQPQHF. The chain employs TRBV12-3 or TRBV12-4 and TRBJ1-5; the D is unclear. Trimming pared 7 bases from V and 1 base from J, leaving 5 bases between. This CDR3 is built from 12 residues.

This clonotype was found a few times. The chain employs TRBV5-1 and TRBJ2-5; 9 nucleotides match TRBD1. The CDR3 consists of 14 residues. Unmatched junction bases numbered 3, after V lost 4 bases and J lost 2 bases. CDR1 and CDR2 (germline): SGHRS, YFSETQ. CDR3 coding DNA: TGCGCCAGCAGCCAACAGGGGGCTCAAGAGACCCAGTACTTC. Amino acid sequence: CASSQQGAQETQYF.

The sample holds many counts of this clonotype. The chain employs TRBV12-3 or TRBV12-4 and TRBJ2-1, with D perhaps TRBD1 (6 bases). The germline V and J ends were trimmed by 6 bases and 0 bases, with 15 bases remaining between them. The CDR3 is made up of 16 amino acids. The CDR3 spells CASSRWQGSSYNEQFF. The CDR3 nucleotides are TGTGCCAGCAGCCGTTGGCAGGGGAGCTCCTACAATGAGCAGTTCTTC.

This chain links TRBV7-6 with TRBJ1-1; D is undetermined. V was trimmed by 2 bases and J by 1 base, leaving 11 bases between them. The CDR3 has 15 residues. Germline V lookup: CDR1 SGHVS, CDR2 FNYEAQ. The DNA for the CDR3 is TGTGCCAGCAGCTTAATCCCTGAGACGAACACTGAAGCTTTCTTT. Translation gives CASSLIPETNTEAFF.

The sample holds a few counts of this clonotype. CDR3 in DNA: TGTGCCAGCACCGAAGGAGGGATAAGGGCCAACGTCCTGACTTTC. As protein: CASTEGGIRANVLTF. The chain employs TRBV12-3 or TRBV12-4 and TRBJ2-6, with D maybe TRBD2 (6 bases). The CDR3 is 15 residues long. The ends were cut back, 7 bases at V and 5 bases at J, with 15 bases in the middle.

This chain joins TRBV11-2 and TRBJ2-1; D may be TRBD2 (6 bases). The V end lost 4 bases, the J end lost 6 bases, and 10 bases lay between the germline ends. Germline CDR1 and CDR2: SGHAT and FQNNGV. The CDR3 runs to 13 residues. DNA for the CDR3: TGTGCCAGCAGCTCGCCCGGGGGCAATGAGCAGTTCTTC. Encoded protein: CASSSPGGNEQFF.

This clonotype showed up just a few times. The rearrangement joins TRBV7-2 to TRBJ1-6, with TRBD1 identical over 7 bases. Looked up from germline, CDR1 is SGHTA and CDR2 is FQGNSA. CDR3 length: 14 amino acids. V gave up 1 base and J gave up 10 bases; unmatched junction bases: 4. This chain's CDR3 is CASSLGTGLSPLHF. The DNA of the CDR3 is TGTGCCAGCAGCTTAGGGACAGGTCTATCACCCCTCCACTTT.

V usage is TRBV9 and J usage is TRBJ2-1; D not certain. CDR1 and CDR2 (germline): SGDLS, YYNGEE. Trimming stripped 0 bases from V and 7 bases from J, with 8 bases between. The CDR3 covers 13 residues. CDR3 in amino acids: CASSVDAWNEQFF. DNA for the CDR3: TGTGCCAGCAGCGTAGACGCCTGGAATGAGCAGTTCTTC.

This chain joins TRBV11-1 and TRBJ2-5; 8 bases match TRBD1. With V trimmed by 2 bases and J by 4 bases, 21 bases remained unmatched. The CDR3 is 20 residues long. Germline lookup yields CDR1 SGHAT and CDR2 FQDESV (reference sequence). The CDR3 loop reads CASSLHMVGQGPQAPETQYF. The CDR3 region has the DNA TGTGCCAGCAGCTTACATATGGTTGGACAGGGCCCCCAGGCACCAGAGACCCAGTACTTC.

This sequence joins TRBV10-3 and TRBJ2-3; 9 bases are shared with TRBD1. CDR3 length equals 16 residues. The J segment lost 4 bases and the V segment lost 7 bases, leaving 12 bases of the junction unmatched. Germline values: CDR1 ENHRY, CDR2 SYGVKD. This chain's CDR3 is CAITPGQGGGPDTQYF. For the CDR3, the DNA is TGTGCCATCACCCCGGGACAGGGAGGAGGCCCAGATACGCAGTATTTT.

This clonotype has at least ten counts. This sequence joins TRBV10-2 and TRBJ2-1, with 7 bases aligning to TRBD1. The V and J ends lost 6 bases and 1 base, in that order; junction bases with no gene match: 6. Germline V lookup: CDR1 WSHSY, CDR2 SAAADI. This CDR3 is 15 amino acids long. In nucleotides, the CDR3 is TGCGCCAGCAGAGATACAGGGGTTTCCTACAATGAGCAGTTCTTC. Encoded protein: CASRDTGVSYNEQFF.

The genes are TRBV12-3 or TRBV12-4 and TRBJ1-2; D gene unclear. The germline V and J ends were trimmed by 3 bases and 7 bases, with 6 bases remaining between them. This CDR3 is built from 11 residues. As DNA, the CDR3 is TGTGCCAGCAGTTTCTCTGCTGGCTACACCTTC. Its translation is CASSFSAGYTF.

This clonotype has just a few counts. The rearrangement links TRBV18 to TRBJ2-1; D is possibly TRBD2 (5 bases). This CDR3 is built from 13 residues. Germline V lookup: CDR1 KGHSH, CDR2 LQKENI. Trimming pared 5 bases from V and 5 bases from J, leaving 10 bases between. CDR3 in DNA: TGTGCCAGCTCAAAAGCGGCGGACAATGAGCAGTTCTTC. Its protein is CASSKAADNEQFF. Variable domain in full (rest from reference TRBV18 and TRBJ2-1): NAGVMQNPRHLVRRRGQEARLRCSPMKGHSHVYWYRQLPEEGLKFMVYLQKENIIDESGMPKERFSAEFPKEGPSILRIQQVVRGDSAAYFCASSKAADNEQFFGPGTRLTVL.

In this sample, this clonotype turned up a few times. V is TRBV6-5 and J is TRBJ1-1; the D gene is possibly TRBD1 (5 bases). The germline V and J ends were trimmed by 0 bases and 1 base, with 9 bases remaining between them. Germline V lookup: CDR1 MNHEY, CDR2 SVGAGI. The length of the CDR3 is 15 residues. The CDR3 is CASSYSGGANTEAFF. For the CDR3, the DNA is TGTGCCAGCAGTTACTCGGGAGGGGCGAACACTGAAGCTTTCTTT.

The rearrangement joins TRBV24-1 to TRBJ2-4; 13 bases match TRBD2. Germline V lookup: CDR1 KGHDR, CDR2 SFDVKD. This CDR3 has 15 amino acids. V lost 9 bases, J lost 8 bases, and 9 bases stayed unmatched. The CDR3 DNA reads as TGTGCCACCCAACGAGGGACTAGCGGGAAGGACATTCAGTACTTC. Translating it yields CATQRGTSGKDIQYF.

Many counts were recorded for this clonotype. The V and J genes are TRBV5-1 and TRBJ2-3; no clear D. Per the germline V gene, CDR1 is SGHRS and CDR2 is YFSETQ. The V and J ends lost 0 bases and 1 base respectively, with 9 bases between them. CDR3 length: 15 residues. The CDR3: CASSLDEPRTDTQYF. The CDR3 nucleotides are TGCGCCAGCAGCTTGGATGAGCCTCGCACAGATACGCAGTATTTT.

The table lists this clonotype with a few counts. The chain couples TRBV10-3 to TRBJ2-5; D is possibly TRBD2 (6 bases). Germline CDR1 is ENHRY and CDR2 is SYGVKD. V shed 2 bases and J shed 0 bases, with 10 bases lying between them. The CDR3 has 15 amino acids. The CDR3 spells CAISEAGRNQETQYF. CDR3 DNA: TGTGCCATCAGTGAGGCGGGACGGAACCAAGAGACCCAGTACTTC.

There are a few counts of this clonotype. This sequence joins TRBV3-1 and TRBJ2-3, with 10 bases lining up with TRBD2. There are 16 residues in the CDR3. Germline V CDR1 and CDR2: LGHDT, YNNKEL (reference sequence). The V segment lost 2 bases and the J segment 6 bases; nucleotides outside the gene matches: 8. As DNA, the CDR3 is TGTGCCAGCAGCCAATTCCTAGCGGGAGTGGGGGATACGCAGTATTTT. Protein: CASSQFLAGVGDTQYF.

This clonotype was recorded many times. CDR3 coding DNA: TGTGCCAGCAGTCCCCATACAGGATTGAACACCGGGGAGCTGTTTTTT. This gives the protein CASSPHTGLNTGELFF. J is TRBJ2-2 and V is TRBV12-3 or TRBV12-4; D may be TRBD1 (5 bases). This CDR3 is built from 16 residues. V lost 5 bases, J lost 1 base, and 14 bases lay in between.

The rearrangement uses TRBV20-1 and TRBJ2-1; 16 bases are a match to TRBD2. Germline lookup yields CDR1 DFQATT and CDR2 SNEGSKA (reference sequence). The ends lost 3 bases at V and 6 bases at J; junction bases unmatched: 11. The CDR3 covers 18 residues. CDR3 protein: CSASGTSGRGFIVNEQFF. CDR3 coding DNA: TGCAGTGCTAGCGGGACTAGCGGGAGGGGATTCATCGTCAATGAGCAGTTCTTC.